These 30 T cell receptor beta chains came from one sample sequenced in a study of cytomegalovirus exposure and HLA in healthy donors. The PCR ran on 60 Vbeta and 13 Jbeta primers. Assay used: immunoSEQ multiplex PCR; TCRdb lists only in-frame clones, some missing. The sample shows 95,000 to 150,000 clones, about 76% of them seen only once. Material for sequencing was PBMCs. The receptors shown here come from a man aged 60 to 69 in good health and CMV-seropositive.

The rearrangement joins TRBV10-2 to TRBJ2-7, with D maybe TRBD1 (5 bases). Trimming left V 4 bases short and J 7 bases short, with 14 bases between. The CDR3 loop spans 13 amino acids. Germline V CDR1 and CDR2: WSHSY, SAAADI. CDR3 sequence reads: CASSGRALGEQYF. CDR3 coding DNA: TGCGCCAGCAGTGGCAGGGCCTTGGGAGAGCAGTACTTC.

The CDR3, as DNA: TGTGCCAGCAGCCAGGATAGATCTTACACTGAAGCTTTCTTT. This encodes CASSQDRSYTEAFF. The chain joins TRBV7-3 to TRBJ1-1; D uncertain. The CDR3 runs to 14 residues. The germline gives CDR1 SGHTA, CDR2 FQGTGA. V lost 5 bases, J lost 3 bases, and 13 bases lay in between.

This clone is a singleton in its sample. The chain links TRBV4-1 to TRBJ2-7, with 7 bases that match TRBD2. CDR3 size: 15 residues. V shed 2 bases, J shed 2 bases, and the junction held 6 bases outside the gene matches. Germline CDR1 MGHRA, CDR2 YSYEKL. The CDR3 bases are TGCGCCAGCAGCCAAAGGCGGGAGCTTCCCTACGAGCAGTACTTC. Translating gives CASSQRRELPYEQYF.

J is TRBJ2-7 and V is TRBV6-1; D is perhaps TRBD2 (6 bases). With 6 bases removed from V and 2 bases from J, the gap between germline ends came to 14 bases. Germline CDR1 is MNHNS and CDR2 is SASEGT. The CDR3 extends over 14 amino acids. The CDR3 protein is CASSPGLTTYEQYF. DNA of the CDR3: TGTGCCAGCAGCCCGGGACTCACTACCTACGAGCAGTACTTC.

This chain links TRBV18 with TRBJ2-7, with no clear D. CDR1 and CDR2 (germline): KGHSH, LQKENI. V gave up 3 bases and J gave up 3 bases, with 9 bases separating them. CDR3 size: 13 residues. The CDR3 DNA reads TGTGCCAGCTCACCGGGCAGCTACTACGAGCAGTACTTC. Its translation is CASSPGSYYEQYF.

As to this clone: Since no conserved phenylalanine or tryptophan closes the CDR3, a read error is the likely cause. The chain employs TRBV5-1 and TRBJ2-7, with TRBD1 matching 9 bases. The CDR3 has 14 residues. The V and J ends lost 4 bases and 4 bases, in that order; junction bases with no gene match: 6. The germline V gene has CDR1 SGHRS and CDR2 YFSETQ. The DNA of the CDR3 is TGCGCCAGCAGCCCCGGGACAGGGCAATACGAGCAGTACCTC. As protein: CASSPGTGQYEQYL.

The chain carries TRBV10-3 and TRBJ1-4; 7 bases align to TRBD1. The CDR3 consists of 17 residues. V lost 2 bases, J lost 8 bases, and 14 bases stayed unmatched. Germline loops: CDR1 ENHRY, CDR2 SYGVKD. The CDR3 protein is CAISEAVSTGRGEKLFF. CDR3 DNA sequence: TGTGCCATCAGTGAGGCGGTTTCGACAGGGAGAGGGGAAAAACTGTTTTTT.

This clone has a handful of counts. The chain has TRBV7-9 and TRBJ1-4, with D perhaps matching TRBD1 (6 bases). The CDR3 runs 13 residues. The V and J ends lost 5 bases and 9 bases respectively, with 13 bases between them. Germline lookup yields CDR1 SEHNR and CDR2 FQNEAQ (reference sequence). DNA for the CDR3: TGTGCCAGCAGCAGCAACAGGGACCAAAAACTGTTTTTT. Amino acids: CASSSNRDQKLFF.

This rearrangement joins TRBV7-9 to TRBJ2-7; tentatively, D is TRBD1 (6 bases). The CDR3 extends over 16 amino acids. The ends were cut back, 6 bases at V and 3 bases at J, with 21 bases in the middle. Germline V gene sequence: CDR1 SEHNR, CDR2 FQNEAQ (reference sequence). In nucleotides, the CDR3 is TGTGCCAGCAGACTTTTAGACAGGTTTGGAGACTACGAGCAGTACTTC. Its translation is CASRLLDRFGDYEQYF.

The CDR3 DNA reads as TGTGCCACCAGCAGAGATCCGGGCAGGGGCTCTGATGGCTACACCTTC. This gives the protein CATSRDPGRGSDGYTF. This chain uses TRBV15 with TRBJ1-2, with a weak D call TRBD1 (6 bases). The germline V gene encodes CDR1 LNHNV and CDR2 YYDKDF (reference sequence). The CDR3 length is 16 residues. Trimming took off 0 bases at V and 6 bases at J, with 17 bases between the two ends.

V is TRBV30 and J is TRBJ2-1, with 8 bases lining up with TRBD2. CDR1 GTSNPN and CDR2 SVGIG come from the germline V gene (reference sequence). This CDR3 is 15 amino acids long. Trimming removed 0 bases from V and 7 bases from J; junction bases left unmatched: 8. The CDR3 sequence: CAWSVDSGKGNEQFF. DNA for the CDR3: TGTGCCTGGAGTGTCGATAGCGGGAAAGGGAATGAGCAGTTCTTC.

The J gene is TRBJ2-1, the V gene TRBV5-1; D remains ambiguous. Trimming cost V 3 bases and J 0 bases, with 7 bases left between them. Germline V gene lookup returns CDR1 SGHRS and CDR2 YFSETQ. The CDR3 has 14 amino acids. The CDR3 nucleotides read TGCGCCAGCAGCTCTCTAAGCTCCTACAATGAGCAGTTCTTC. Its translation: CASSSLSSYNEQFF.

This clone was detected once. The chain joins TRBV5-1 to TRBJ1-1; 8 positions match TRBD1. CDR3 size: 15 residues. Germline CDR1 and CDR2: SGHRS and YFSETQ. J was trimmed by 1 base and V by 3 bases; bases with no gene match: 5. The CDR3 here is CASSWAGQGNTEAFF. DNA of the CDR3: TGCGCCAGCAGCTGGGCCGGACAGGGGAACACTGAAGCTTTCTTT.

The chain has TRBV5-5 and TRBJ2-5; 11 bases map to TRBD1. Germline-derived CDR1 and CDR2 are SGHKS and YYEKEE (reference sequence). V shed 6 bases and J 2 bases; nucleotides not matched to a gene: 12. This CDR3 spans 17 amino acids. The CDR3 sequence: CASTKGIGTGGQETQYF. The CDR3 bases are TGTGCCAGCACCAAGGGGATCGGGACAGGGGGGCAAGAGACCCAGTACTTC.

The rearrangement links TRBV7-2 to TRBJ2-7, with TRBD1 matching over 10 bases. After removal of 5 bases from V and 3 bases from J, the junction contained 7 bases not matched to a gene. Germline V CDR1 and CDR2: SGHTA, FQGNSA. This CDR3 spans 15 amino acids. CDR3 protein: CASSLDGTGDYEQYF. CDR3 DNA sequence: TGTGCCAGCAGCCTAGATGGGACAGGGGACTACGAGCAGTACTTC.

V usage is TRBV11-2 and J usage is TRBJ1-2; 10 nucleotides align to TRBD1. The V gene end was trimmed by 5 bases and the J gene end by 2 bases; junction bases not matched to a gene: 8. The CDR3 loop spans 16 amino acids. Germline CDR1 and CDR2: SGHAT and FQNNGV. The CDR3 loop is CASSTRQGAQNYGYTF. The CDR3, as DNA: TGTGCCAGCAGCACCAGACAGGGGGCGCAGAACTATGGCTACACCTTC.

This chain uses TRBV5-1 with TRBJ2-1, with D perhaps matching TRBD2 (5 bases). This CDR3 has 13 amino acids. Trimming shortened V by 5 bases and J by 4 bases, and 10 bases separated the two germline ends. The germline V gene has CDR1 SGHRS and CDR2 YFSETQ. The CDR3 nucleotides are TGCGCCAGCAGTACGGGGATATACAATGAGCAGTTCTTC. This codes for CASSTGIYNEQFF.

This chain uses TRBV5-1 with TRBJ1-2; 9 nucleotides line up with TRBD1. In germline, CDR1 is SGHRS, CDR2 YFSETQ. The CDR3 is 13 residues long. The V gene end was trimmed by 3 bases and the J gene end by 8 bases; junction bases not matched to a gene: 5. The CDR3 DNA sequence: TGCGCCAGCAGCTATGGGACAGGGAACGGCTACACCTTC. It yields the protein CASSYGTGNGYTF.

The chain recombines TRBV18 with TRBJ2-4; 9 bases align to TRBD1. CDR3 length: 16 residues. CDR1 KGHSH and CDR2 LQKENI come from the germline V gene. Trimming cost V 3 bases and J 6 bases; bases outside gene matches: 9. This CDR3 is CASSPRDRAVRNIQYF. CDR3 sequence (DNA): TGTGCCAGCTCACCGAGGGACAGGGCTGTTAGAAACATTCAGTACTTC.

The chain carries TRBV5-1 and TRBJ1-3; D gene ambiguous. Germline lookup yields CDR1 SGHRS and CDR2 YFSETQ. The V and J ends lost 0 bases and 2 bases respectively, with 6 bases between them. CDR3 length: 14 residues. Written as DNA, the CDR3 is TGCGCCAGCAGCTTGGCCGGGGCTGGAAACACCATATATTTT. As protein: CASSLAGAGNTIYF.

The CDR3 sequence is CASSLGTNVYNEQFF. In DNA, the CDR3 is TGTGCCAGCAGCTTAGGTACGAATGTCTATAATGAGCAGTTCTTC. The chain has TRBV11-2 and TRBJ2-1; no clear D gene. The germline gives CDR1 SGHAT, CDR2 FQNNGV. CDR3 length equals 15 residues. V was cut by 1 base and J by 7 bases, with 14 bases left in between.

This clone was detected only once. The CDR3 DNA reads TGTGCCAGCAGTTATTGGACTAGTGTTTACAATGAGCAGTTCTTC. It encodes CASSYWTSVYNEQFF. The chain has TRBV28 and TRBJ2-1; the match to TRBD2 covers 7 bases. Germline V gene lookup returns CDR1 MDHEN and CDR2 SYDVKM. CDR3 length: 15 amino acids. The ends lost 4 bases at V and 4 bases at J; junction bases unmatched: 7.

The chain couples TRBV5-1 to TRBJ1-5; no clear D gene. V was shortened by 1 base and J by 0 bases, with 14 bases between the two germline ends. Germline V gives CDR1 SGHRS, CDR2 YFSETQ. This CDR3 is built from 17 residues. The CDR3, as DNA: TGCGCCAGCAGCTTGTTGGCAGGCCCTTATAGCAATCAGCCCCAGCATTTT. The encoded protein is CASSLLAGPYSNQPQHF. Full variable domain (rest looked up from reference TRBV5-1 and TRBJ1-5): KAGVTQTPRYLIKTRGQQVTLSCSPISGHRSVSWYQQTPGQGLQFLFEYFSETQRNKGNFPGRFSGRQFSNSRSEMNVSTLELGDSALYLCASSLLAGPYSNQPQHFGDGTRLSIL.

V and J are TRBV14 and TRBJ1-6; D may be TRBD1 (5 bases). Germline V lookup: CDR1 SGHDN, CDR2 FVKESK. The CDR3 totals 13 residues. Trimming left V 5 bases short and J 7 bases short, with 9 bases between. CDR3 amino acids: CASSSDRNSPLHF. The CDR3 coding sequence is TGTGCCAGCAGCTCCGACAGAAATTCACCCCTCCACTTT.

This sequence joins TRBV4-1 and TRBJ1-2; TRBD1 agrees at 8 bases. V trimming: 1 base; J trimming: 2 bases; junction bases outside the gene matches: 3. Germline assignment: CDR1 MGHRA and CDR2 YSYEKL. The CDR3 totals 15 residues. The CDR3 nucleotides are TGCGCCAGCAGCCAAGGGACAGGGCTGAACTATGGCTACACCTTC. Translating it yields CASSQGTGLNYGYTF.

The gene calls are TRBV15 and TRBJ2-1; a weak D match, TRBD2 (6 bases). With 0 bases removed from V and 5 bases from J, the gap between germline ends came to 14 bases. Germline assignment: CDR1 LNHNV and CDR2 YYDKDF (reference sequence). The CDR3 has 16 amino acids. CDR3 loop: CATSREVAGGNNEQFF. DNA for the CDR3: TGTGCCACCAGCAGAGAAGTAGCCGGAGGGAACAATGAGCAGTTCTTC. The full variable domain, in which reference TRBV15 and TRBJ2-1 provide the parts outside the CDR3, is DAMVIQNPRYQVTQFGKPVTLSCSQTLNHNVMYWYQQKSSQAPKLLFHYYDKDFNNEADTPDNFQSRRPNTSFCFLDIRSPGLGDTAMYLCATSREVAGGNNEQFFGPGTRLTVL.

In this sample, this clone turned up a few times. The chain carries TRBV5-5 and TRBJ1-1; D ambiguous. V lost 4 bases to trimming and J lost 2 bases, with 18 bases between them. Germline V CDR1 and CDR2: SGHKS, YYEKEE (reference sequence). This CDR3 is 16 amino acids long. The CDR3 loop is CASSRQPTESNTEAFF. CDR3 coding DNA: TGTGCCAGCAGCCGCCAACCTACAGAGAGCAACACTGAAGCTTTCTTT.

The chain employs TRBV11-3 and TRBJ1-1, with D uncertain. CDR1 is SGHNT and CDR2 is YENEEA in the germline V gene. Trimming took off 5 bases at V and 4 bases at J, with 11 bases between the two ends. There are 13 residues in the CDR3. CDR3 region: CASSIRLTTEAFF. DNA for the CDR3: TGTGCCAGCAGCATCCGACTAACCACTGAAGCTTTCTTT.

This clone has a handful of counts. The genes are TRBV25-1 and TRBJ2-5; the D is unclear. Germline CDR1 and CDR2: MGHDK and SYGVNS. The V and J ends lost 6 bases and 4 bases respectively, with 15 bases between them. The CDR3 runs to 14 residues. The CDR3 loop reads CASSHISGRETQYF. In nucleotides, the CDR3 is TGTGCCAGCAGCCATATCTCGGGTAGAGAGACCCAGTACTTC.

The V call is TRBV9, the J call TRBJ1-3, with TRBD1 matching 9 bases. Per germline, CDR1 SGDLS and CDR2 YYNGEE. This CDR3 has 16 residues. V gave up 0 bases and J gave up 2 bases; unmatched junction bases: 3. The chain's CDR3 is CASSVGGQGTGNTIYF. The CDR3 DNA follows: TGTGCCAGCAGCGTAGGAGGACAGGGGACTGGAAACACCATATATTTT.